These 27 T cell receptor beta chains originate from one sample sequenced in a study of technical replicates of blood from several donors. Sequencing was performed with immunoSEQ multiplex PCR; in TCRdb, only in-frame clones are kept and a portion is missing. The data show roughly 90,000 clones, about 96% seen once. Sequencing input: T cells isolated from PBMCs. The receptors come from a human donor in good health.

In DNA, the CDR3 is TGTGCCAGCAGCCAAGAAAGGGGACAGGGAGAAGGTGAAGCTTTCTTT. Protein product: CASSQERGQGEGEAFF. The rearrangement joins TRBV4-2 to TRBJ1-1, with 9 bases fitting TRBD1. With 0 bases clipped from V and 7 bases from J, the junction kept 9 bases outside the gene matches. The CDR3 has 16 amino acids. Germline values: CDR1 LGHNA, CDR2 YNFKEQ.

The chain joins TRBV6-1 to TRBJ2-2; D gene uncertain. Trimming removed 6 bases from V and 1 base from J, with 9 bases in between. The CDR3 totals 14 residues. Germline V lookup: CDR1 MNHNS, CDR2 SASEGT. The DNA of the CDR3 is TGTGCCAGCAGCTTGAACGGGAACACCGGGGAGCTGTTTTTT. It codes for CASSLNGNTGELFF.

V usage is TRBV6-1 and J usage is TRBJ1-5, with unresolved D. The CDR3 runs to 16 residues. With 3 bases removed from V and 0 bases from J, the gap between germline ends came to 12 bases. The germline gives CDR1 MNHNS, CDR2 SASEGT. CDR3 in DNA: TGTGCCAGCAGTGATCTACTAAGGATTAGCAATCAGCCCCAGCATTTT. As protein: CASSDLLRISNQPQHF.

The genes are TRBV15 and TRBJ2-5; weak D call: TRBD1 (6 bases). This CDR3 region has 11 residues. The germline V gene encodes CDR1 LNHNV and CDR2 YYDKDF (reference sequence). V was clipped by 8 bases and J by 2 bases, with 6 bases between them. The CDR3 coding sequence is TGTGCCACCCAGGGGCAAGAGACCCAGTACTTC. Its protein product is CATQGQETQYF.

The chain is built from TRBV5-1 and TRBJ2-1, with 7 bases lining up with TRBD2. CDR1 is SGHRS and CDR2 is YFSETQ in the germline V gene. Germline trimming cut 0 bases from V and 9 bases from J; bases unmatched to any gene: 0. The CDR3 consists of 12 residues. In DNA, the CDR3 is TGCGCCAGCAGCTTGGGGGGGGGTGAGCAGTTCTTC. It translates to CASSLGGGEQFF.

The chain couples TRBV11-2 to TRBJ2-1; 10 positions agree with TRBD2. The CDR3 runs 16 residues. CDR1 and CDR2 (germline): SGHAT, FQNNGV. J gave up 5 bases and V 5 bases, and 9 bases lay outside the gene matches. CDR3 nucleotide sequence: TGTGCCAGCAGCCCCATAAGCGGGAGGGCTGACAATGAGCAGTTCTTC. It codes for CASSPISGRADNEQFF.

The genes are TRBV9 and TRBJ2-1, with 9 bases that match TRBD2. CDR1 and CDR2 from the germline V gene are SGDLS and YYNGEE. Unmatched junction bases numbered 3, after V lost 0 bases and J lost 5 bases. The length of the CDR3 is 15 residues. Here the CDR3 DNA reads TGTGCCAGCAGCGTAGGGGCTAGCGGGAACAATGAGCAGTTCTTC. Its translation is CASSVGASGNNEQFF. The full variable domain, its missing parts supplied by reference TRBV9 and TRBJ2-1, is DSGVTQTPKHLITATGQRVTLRCSPRSGDLSVYWYQQSLDQGLQFLIQYYNGEERAKGNILERFSAQQFPDLHSELNLSSLELGDSALYFCASSVGASGNNEQFFGPGTRLTVL.

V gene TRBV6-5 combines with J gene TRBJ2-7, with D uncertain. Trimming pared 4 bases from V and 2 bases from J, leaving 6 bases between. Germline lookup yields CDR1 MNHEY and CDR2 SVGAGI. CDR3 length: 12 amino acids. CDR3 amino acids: CASSSSAYEQYF. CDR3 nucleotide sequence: TGTGCCAGCAGTTCGTCGGCCTACGAGCAGTACTTC.

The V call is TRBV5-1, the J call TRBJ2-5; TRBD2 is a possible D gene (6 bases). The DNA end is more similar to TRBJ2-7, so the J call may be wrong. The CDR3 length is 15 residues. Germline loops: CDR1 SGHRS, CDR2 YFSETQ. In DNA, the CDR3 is TGCGCCAGCAGCGTATCCCGGGAGTATACCTACGAGCAGTACTTC. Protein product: CASSVSREYTYEQYF.

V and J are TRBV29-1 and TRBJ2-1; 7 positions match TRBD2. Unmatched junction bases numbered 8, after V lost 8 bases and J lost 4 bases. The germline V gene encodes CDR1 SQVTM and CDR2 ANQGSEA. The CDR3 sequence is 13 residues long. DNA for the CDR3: TGCAGCCTTAGAGGCGGGAGTTACAATGAGCAGTTCTTC. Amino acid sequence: CSLRGGSYNEQFF.

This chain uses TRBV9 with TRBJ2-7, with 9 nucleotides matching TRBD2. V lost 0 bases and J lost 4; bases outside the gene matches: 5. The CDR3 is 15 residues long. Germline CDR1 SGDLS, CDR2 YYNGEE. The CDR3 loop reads CASSVGSSGTYEQYF. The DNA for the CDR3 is TGTGCCAGCAGCGTAGGTTCTAGCGGGACGTACGAGCAGTACTTC.

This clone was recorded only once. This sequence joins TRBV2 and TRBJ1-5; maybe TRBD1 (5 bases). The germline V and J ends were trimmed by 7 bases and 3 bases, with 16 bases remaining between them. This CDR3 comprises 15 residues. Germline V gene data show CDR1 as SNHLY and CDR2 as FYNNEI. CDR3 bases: TGTGCCAGCAAAAGGGGTGTGCAGAACAATCAGCCCCAGCATTTT. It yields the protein CASKRGVQNNQPQHF.

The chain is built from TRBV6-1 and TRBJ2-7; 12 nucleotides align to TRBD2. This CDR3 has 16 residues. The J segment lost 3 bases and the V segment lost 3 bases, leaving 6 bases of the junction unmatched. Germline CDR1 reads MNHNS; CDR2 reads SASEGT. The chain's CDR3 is CASSDLGLAGLYEQYF. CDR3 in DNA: TGTGCCAGCAGTGATCTTGGACTAGCGGGACTCTACGAGCAGTACTTC.

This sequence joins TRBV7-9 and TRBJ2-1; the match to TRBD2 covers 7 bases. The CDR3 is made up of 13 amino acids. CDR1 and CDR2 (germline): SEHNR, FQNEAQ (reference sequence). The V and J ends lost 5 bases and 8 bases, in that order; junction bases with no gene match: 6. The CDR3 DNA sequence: TGTGCCAGCAGCCTTCTTGCGGGAGATGAGCAGTTCTTC. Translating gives CASSLLAGDEQFF. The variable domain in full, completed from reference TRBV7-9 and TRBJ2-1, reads DTGVSQNPRHKITKRGQNVTFRCDPISEHNRLYWYRQTLGQGPEFLTYFQNEAQLEKSRLLSDRFSAERPKGSFSTLEIQRTEQGDSAMYLCASSLLAGDEQFFGPGTRLTVL.

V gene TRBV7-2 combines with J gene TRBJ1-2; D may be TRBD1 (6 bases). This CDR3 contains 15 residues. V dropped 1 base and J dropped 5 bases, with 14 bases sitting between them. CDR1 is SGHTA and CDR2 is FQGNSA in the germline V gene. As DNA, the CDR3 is TGTGCCAGCAGCTTAGGATTCGGGGGGCTATATGGCTACACCTTC. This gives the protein CASSLGFGGLYGYTF.

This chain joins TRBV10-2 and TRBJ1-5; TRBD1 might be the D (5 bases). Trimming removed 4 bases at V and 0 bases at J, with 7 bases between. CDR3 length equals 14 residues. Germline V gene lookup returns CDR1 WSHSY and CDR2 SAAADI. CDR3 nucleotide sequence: TGCGCCAGCAGTGGAAGGGGTAGCAATCAGCCCCAGCATTTT. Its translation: CASSGRGSNQPQHF.

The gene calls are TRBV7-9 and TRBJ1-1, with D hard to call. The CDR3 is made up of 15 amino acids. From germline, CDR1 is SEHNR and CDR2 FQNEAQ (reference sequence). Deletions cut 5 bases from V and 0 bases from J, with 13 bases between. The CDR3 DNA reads TGTGCCAGCAGCCCGAAGGGAGACATGAACACTGAAGCTTTCTTT. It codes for CASSPKGDMNTEAFF.

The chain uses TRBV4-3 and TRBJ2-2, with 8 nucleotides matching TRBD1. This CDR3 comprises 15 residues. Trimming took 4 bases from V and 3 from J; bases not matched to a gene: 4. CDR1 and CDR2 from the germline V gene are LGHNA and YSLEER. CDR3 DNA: TGCGCCAGCAGCCTCGGACAGGGTGACACCGGGGAGCTGTTTTTT. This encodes CASSLGQGDTGELFF.

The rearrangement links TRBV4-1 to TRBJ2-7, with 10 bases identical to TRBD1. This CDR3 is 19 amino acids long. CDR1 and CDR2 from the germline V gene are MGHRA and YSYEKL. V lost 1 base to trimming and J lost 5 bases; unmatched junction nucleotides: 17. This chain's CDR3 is CASSQAWPRDRGRTNEQYF. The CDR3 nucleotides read TGCGCCAGCAGCCAAGCTTGGCCCCGGGACAGGGGCCGTACCAACGAGCAGTACTTC.

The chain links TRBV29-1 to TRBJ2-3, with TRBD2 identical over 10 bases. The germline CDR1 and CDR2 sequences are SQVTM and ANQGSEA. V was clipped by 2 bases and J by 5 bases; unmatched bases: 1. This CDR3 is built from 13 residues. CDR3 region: CSVEIAGGDTQYF. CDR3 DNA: TGCAGCGTTGAAATAGCGGGAGGAGATACGCAGTATTTT.

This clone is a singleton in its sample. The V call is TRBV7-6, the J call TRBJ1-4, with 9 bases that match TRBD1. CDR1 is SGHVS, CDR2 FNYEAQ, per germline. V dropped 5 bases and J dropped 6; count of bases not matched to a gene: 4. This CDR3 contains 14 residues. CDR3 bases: TGTGCCAGCAGCCTCGGACAGGGGTATGAAAAACTGTTTTTT. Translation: CASSLGQGYEKLFF.

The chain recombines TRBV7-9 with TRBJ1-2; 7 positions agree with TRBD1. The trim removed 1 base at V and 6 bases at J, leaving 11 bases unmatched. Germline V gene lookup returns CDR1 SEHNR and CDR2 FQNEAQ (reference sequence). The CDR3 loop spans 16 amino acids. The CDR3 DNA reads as TGTGCCAGCAGCTTAGGTTCAGGGGGGATTTTAGATGGCTACACCTTC. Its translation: CASSLGSGGILDGYTF.

CDR3 region: CASSLRLDLNNEQFF. As DNA, the CDR3 is TGTGCCAGCAGCCTGAGACTAGACCTCAACAATGAGCAGTTCTTC. This chain links TRBV27 with TRBJ2-1; D is perhaps TRBD2 (6 bases). The germline CDR1 and CDR2 sequences are MNHEY and SMNVEV (reference sequence). Trimming stripped 6 bases from V and 5 bases from J, with 17 bases between. CDR3 length: 15 amino acids.

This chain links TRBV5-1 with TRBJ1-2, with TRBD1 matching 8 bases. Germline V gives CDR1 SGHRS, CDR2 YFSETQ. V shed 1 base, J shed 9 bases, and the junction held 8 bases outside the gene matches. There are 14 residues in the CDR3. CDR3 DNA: TGCGCCAGCAGCTTGACGACAGGGGTTGGGAGCTACACCTTC. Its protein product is CASSLTTGVGSYTF.

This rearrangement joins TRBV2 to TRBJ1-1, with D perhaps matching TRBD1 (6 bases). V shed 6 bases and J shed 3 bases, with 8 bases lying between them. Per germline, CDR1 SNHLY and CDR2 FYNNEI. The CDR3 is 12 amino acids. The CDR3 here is CASRDSHTEAFF. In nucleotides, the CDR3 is TGTGCCAGCAGGGACAGTCACACTGAAGCTTTCTTT.

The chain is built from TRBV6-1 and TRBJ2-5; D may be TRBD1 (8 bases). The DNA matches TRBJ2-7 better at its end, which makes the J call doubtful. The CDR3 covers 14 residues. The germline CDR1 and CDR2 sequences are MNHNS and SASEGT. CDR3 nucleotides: TGTGCCACCCAACTACAGGGGGGGATCCACGAGCAGTACTTC. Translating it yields CATQLQGGIHEQYF.

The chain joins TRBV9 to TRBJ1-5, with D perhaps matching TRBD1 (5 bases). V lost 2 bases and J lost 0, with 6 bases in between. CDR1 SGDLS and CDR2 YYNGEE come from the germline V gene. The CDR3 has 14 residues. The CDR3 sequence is CASSVGLSNQPQHF. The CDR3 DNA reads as TGTGCCAGCAGCGTGGGGCTTAGCAATCAGCCCCAGCATTTT.